This T cell receptor beta chain originates from a study of beta chain features in type 1 diabetes (dated by TCRdb to about 2018). With respect to the entire study: Patients and healthy donors did not differ in mean age, gender distribution, total cell number or subset yield. A total of some 100,000,000 sorted cells were examined across all samples, and the number of cells per subset was strongly correlated with RNA yield. Whereas all 28 donors provided naive and central memory subsets, regulatory and stem cell-like memory subsets were isolated from just 8 patients and about eight healthy donors. In the study, TCRB repertoires of sorted circulating CD4+ T cell subsets from recently diagnosed type 1 diabetes patients were compared with those of matched healthy donors.

As for this clone: Its antigen specificity is not known. Base quality data are lacking; no much larger clone is found one base away.

What the study reported, not specific to this receptor: Type 1 diabetes patients showed a moderate but significant shortening of TCRB CDR3 length in all four CD4+ subsets. Fewer insertions and more nucleotide deletions at VDJ recombination sites were observed in patients with type 1 diabetes, implying thymic rearrangement abnormalities. Because the HLA sub-analyses included only small numbers of individuals, any influence of HLA type on TCRB rearrangement was left unresolved. Sequencing cDNA rather than genomic DNA could over-represent highly expressing activated cells, although activation and CD3 levels did not differ between groups. Naive, central memory and regulatory TCRB repertoires appeared to be more alike among patients than among healthy donors. Shorter templates might have been favored by PCR, but patient and control samples were amplified and corrected together, so both groups would have been affected equally by any skew.

From each donor, a single peripheral blood sample of around 0.12 L on average was drawn into heparinised tubes. A BD FACSAria II was used to sort naive, central memory, regulatory and stem cell-like memory CD4+ T cells with a panel that included CD45RO, CCR7, CD25, CD127, CD95 and CD27. All sorted populations exceeded 98% purity. PBMCs were isolated right away by Lymphoprep density gradient centrifugation and were stained directly, without culture. To minimize batch effects, samples were stained and sorted in pairs, one healthy donor with one patient per experiment. The entire amount of isolated RNA was reverse transcribed using the High Capacity cDNA Reverse Transcription Kit, so the sequenced TCRB transcripts were expressed ones. Deep immunoSEQ sequencing was performed on naive, central memory and regulatory T cell samples, with an average of about 3.6 million total reads per sample. After sorted cells were lysed in RLT buffer, RNA was extracted with DNase-treated RNeasy Micro or Mini kits, with the choice depending on cell number. To prevent cross-contamination, every cell subset was processed on its own, while patient and healthy donor samples were processed together. The immunoSEQ multiplex PCR was used to amplify TCRB sequences from cDNA, generating 87-bp fragments that spanned the CDR3 region. Amplicons were sequenced on the Illumina HiSeq platform. The published analysis was carried out like this. Synthetic template baselines were used to correct PCR bias computationally, reads within Hamming distance 2 were collapsed, and singletons that could not be merged were discarded. Reads were aligned against IMGT so that V, D and J genes, CDR3 length and insertions or deletions at six rearrangement sites could be assigned. Within each subset, clonotype counts were normalized to the number of sorted cells before true diversity and Gini coefficients were calculated with the tcR R package. Repertoire sharing was quantified using the overlap coefficient calculated on TCRB nucleotide sequences. Entries here come from immuneACCESS through TCRdb and include only in-frame sequences with V and J called. Some clones fail to appear in such tables; in the studies checked, an unresolved V gene covers under half of the shortfall, and the cause of the remainder is unknown. D and trimming were read from the DNA, whereas the V and J calls and clone size are those reported in that table. Recorded for this sample are some 350,000 clones; 9.6% of them occurred a single time. In total, the top ten clones hold 0.6% of the sample.

The CDR3 contains 14 residues, cysteine and phenylalanine counted. Of all the DNA, just the CDR3 is kept, 42 bases in frame from base 1. Trimming accounts for 5 bases at V and 4 bases at J, while the number of junction bases matched to no gene is 7. CDR1 is given as LGHNA and CDR2 as YNFKEQ, both from the germline V gene. The sequence links TRBV4-2 to TRBJ2-7, and 8 junctional nucleotides match TRBD1. This receptor was obtained from a man aged 30 to 45 with type 1 diabetes. Source material: central memory CD4+ T cells from blood. The CDR3 in this case is CASSFGQGRYEQYF. The DNA is TGTGCCAGCAGCTTTGGACAGGGCAGGTACGAGCAGTACTTC.